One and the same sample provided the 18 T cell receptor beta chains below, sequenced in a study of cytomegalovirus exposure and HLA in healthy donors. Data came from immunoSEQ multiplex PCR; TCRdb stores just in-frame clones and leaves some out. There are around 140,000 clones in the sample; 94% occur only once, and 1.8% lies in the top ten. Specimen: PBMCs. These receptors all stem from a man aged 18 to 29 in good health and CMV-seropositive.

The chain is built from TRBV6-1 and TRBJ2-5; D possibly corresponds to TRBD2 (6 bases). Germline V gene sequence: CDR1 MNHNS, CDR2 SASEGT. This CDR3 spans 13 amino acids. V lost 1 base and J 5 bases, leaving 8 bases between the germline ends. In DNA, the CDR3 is TGTGCCAGCAGTGAAGTAGGGAGGGAGACCCAGTACTTC. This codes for CASSEVGRETQYF.

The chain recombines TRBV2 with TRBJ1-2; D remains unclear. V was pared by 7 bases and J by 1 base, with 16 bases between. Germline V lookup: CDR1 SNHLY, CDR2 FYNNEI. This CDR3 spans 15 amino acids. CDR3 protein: CASTPLRSFNYGYTF. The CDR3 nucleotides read TGTGCCAGCACCCCCCTTAGATCCTTTAACTATGGCTACACCTTC.

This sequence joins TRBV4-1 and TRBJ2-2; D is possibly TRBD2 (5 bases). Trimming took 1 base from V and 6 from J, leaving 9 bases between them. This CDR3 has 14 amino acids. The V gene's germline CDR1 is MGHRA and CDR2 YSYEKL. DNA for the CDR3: TGCGCCAGCAGCCAAGTCGGGGAAGCCGGGGAGCTGTTTTTT. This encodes CASSQVGEAGELFF.

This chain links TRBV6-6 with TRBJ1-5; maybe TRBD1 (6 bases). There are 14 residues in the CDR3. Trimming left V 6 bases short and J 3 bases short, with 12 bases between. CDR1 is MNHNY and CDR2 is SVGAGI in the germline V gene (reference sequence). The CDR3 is CASSKQGFNQPQHF. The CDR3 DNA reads TGTGCCAGCAGCAAACAGGGCTTCAATCAGCCCCAGCATTTT.

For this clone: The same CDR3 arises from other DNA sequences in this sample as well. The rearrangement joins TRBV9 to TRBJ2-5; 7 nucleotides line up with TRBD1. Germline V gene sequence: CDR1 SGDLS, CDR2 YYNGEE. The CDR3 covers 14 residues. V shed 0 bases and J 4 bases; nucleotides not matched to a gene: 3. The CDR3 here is CASSVDRGGETQYF. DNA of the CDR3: TGTGCCAGCAGCGTAGACAGGGGCGGAGAGACCCAGTACTTC. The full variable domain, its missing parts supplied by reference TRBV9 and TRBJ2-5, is DSGVTQTPKHLITATGQRVTLRCSPRSGDLSVYWYQQSLDQGLQFLIQYYNGEERAKGNILERFSAQQFPDLHSELNLSSLELGDSALYFCASSVDRGGETQYFGPGTRLLVL.

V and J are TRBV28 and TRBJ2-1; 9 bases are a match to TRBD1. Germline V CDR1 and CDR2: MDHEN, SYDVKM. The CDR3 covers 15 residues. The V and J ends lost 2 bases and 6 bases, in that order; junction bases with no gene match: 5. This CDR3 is CASSLTGGLSNEQFF. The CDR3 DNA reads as TGTGCCAGCAGTTTAACAGGGGGCCTATCCAATGAGCAGTTCTTC.

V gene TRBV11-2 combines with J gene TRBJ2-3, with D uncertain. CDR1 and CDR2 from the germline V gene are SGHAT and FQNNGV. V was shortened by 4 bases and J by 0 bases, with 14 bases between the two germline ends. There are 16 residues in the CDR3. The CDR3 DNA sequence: TGTGCCAGCAGCTCGCTCCGGGTTCTCAGCACAGATACGCAGTATTTT. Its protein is CASSSLRVLSTDTQYF.

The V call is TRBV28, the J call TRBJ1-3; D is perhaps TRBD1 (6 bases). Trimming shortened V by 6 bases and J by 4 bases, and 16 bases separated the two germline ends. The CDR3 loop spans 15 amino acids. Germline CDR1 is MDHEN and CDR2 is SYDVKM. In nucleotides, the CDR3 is TGTGCCAGCAGCGGACTGGGGGCGGTAGGAAACACCATATATTTT. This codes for CASSGLGAVGNTIYF.

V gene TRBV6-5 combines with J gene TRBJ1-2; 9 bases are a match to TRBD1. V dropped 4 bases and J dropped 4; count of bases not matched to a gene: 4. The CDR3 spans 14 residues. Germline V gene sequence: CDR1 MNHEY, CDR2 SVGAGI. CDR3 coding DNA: TGTGCCAGCAGTTTCGGACAGGGGAGCTATGGCTACACCTTC. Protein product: CASSFGQGSYGYTF.

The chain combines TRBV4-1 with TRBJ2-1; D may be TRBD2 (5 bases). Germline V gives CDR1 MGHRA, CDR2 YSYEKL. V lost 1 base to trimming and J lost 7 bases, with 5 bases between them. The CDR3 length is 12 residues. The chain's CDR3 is CASSQGGNEQFF. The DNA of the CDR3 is TGCGCCAGCAGCCAAGGAGGGAATGAGCAGTTCTTC.

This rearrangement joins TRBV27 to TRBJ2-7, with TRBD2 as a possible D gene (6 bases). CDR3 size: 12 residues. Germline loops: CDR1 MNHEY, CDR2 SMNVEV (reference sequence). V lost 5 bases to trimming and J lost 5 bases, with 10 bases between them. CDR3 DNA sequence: TGTGCCAGCAGTGCCGGGAGCCACGAGCAGTACTTC. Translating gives CASSAGSHEQYF.

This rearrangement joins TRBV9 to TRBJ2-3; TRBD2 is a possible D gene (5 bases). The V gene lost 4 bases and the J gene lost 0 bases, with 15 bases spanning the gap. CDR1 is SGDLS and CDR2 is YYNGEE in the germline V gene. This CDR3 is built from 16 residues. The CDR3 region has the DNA TGTGCCAGCAGCCCCCGGACTGGAACTAGCACAGATACGCAGTATTTT. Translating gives CASSPRTGTSTDTQYF.

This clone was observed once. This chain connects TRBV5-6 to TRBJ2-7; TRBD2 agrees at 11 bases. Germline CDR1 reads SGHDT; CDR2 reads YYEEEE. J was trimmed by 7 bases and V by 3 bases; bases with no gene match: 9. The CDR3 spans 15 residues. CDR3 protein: CASSSPLAGVSEQYF. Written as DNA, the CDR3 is TGTGCCAGCAGCTCGCCACTAGCGGGAGTATCAGAGCAGTACTTC.

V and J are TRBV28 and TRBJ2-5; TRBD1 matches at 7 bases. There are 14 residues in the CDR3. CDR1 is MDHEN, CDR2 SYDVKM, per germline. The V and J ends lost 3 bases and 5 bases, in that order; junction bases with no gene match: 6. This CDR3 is CASSFPGRGETQYF. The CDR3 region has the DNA TGTGCCAGCAGTTTCCCCGGCAGGGGGGAGACCCAGTACTTC.

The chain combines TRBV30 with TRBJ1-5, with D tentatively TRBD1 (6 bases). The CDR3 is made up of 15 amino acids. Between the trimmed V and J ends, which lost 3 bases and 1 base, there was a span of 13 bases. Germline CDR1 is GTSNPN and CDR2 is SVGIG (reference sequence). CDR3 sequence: CAWRSSRGSNQPQHF. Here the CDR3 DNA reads TGTGCCTGGAGATCAAGCAGGGGCAGCAATCAGCCCCAGCATTTT.

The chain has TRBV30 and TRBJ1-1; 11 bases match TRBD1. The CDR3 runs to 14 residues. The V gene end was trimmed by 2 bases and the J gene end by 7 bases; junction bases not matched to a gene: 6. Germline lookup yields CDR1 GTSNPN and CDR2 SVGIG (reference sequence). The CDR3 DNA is TGTGCCTGGAGTCCGGACAGGGGGCAGAGTGAAGCTTTCTTT. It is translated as CAWSPDRGQSEAFF.

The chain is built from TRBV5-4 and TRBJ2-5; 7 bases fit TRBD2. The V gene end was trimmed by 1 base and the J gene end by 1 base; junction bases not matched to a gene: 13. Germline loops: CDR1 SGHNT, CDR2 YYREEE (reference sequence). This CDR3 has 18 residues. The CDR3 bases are TGTGCCAGCAGCTTGCCTAGCGGAGGAGTTGGGGGCCAAGAGACCCAGTACTTC. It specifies CASSLPSGGVGGQETQYF.

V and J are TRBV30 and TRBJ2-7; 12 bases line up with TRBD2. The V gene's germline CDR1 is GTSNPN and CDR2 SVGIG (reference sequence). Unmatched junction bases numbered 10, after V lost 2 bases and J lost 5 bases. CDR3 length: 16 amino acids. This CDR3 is CAWSTPRTSGTNEQYF. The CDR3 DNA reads TGTGCCTGGAGTACCCCCCGGACTAGCGGGACGAACGAGCAGTACTTC.